The 14 T cell receptor beta chains in this list originate from one sample, sequenced in a study of cytomegalovirus exposure and HLA in healthy donors. Both 60 Vbeta primers and 13 Jbeta primers went into the PCR. TCRdb's copy holds only in-frame clones and misses some; the assay was immunoSEQ multiplex PCR. This table has fewer than 180,000 clones, about 85% appearing once. Sequenced material: PBMCs. The source of these receptors is a human donor in good health.

The chain employs TRBV6-5 and TRBJ2-1, with D hard to call. The CDR3 extends over 13 amino acids. V gave up 6 bases and J gave up 2 bases, with 8 bases separating them. The germline V gene encodes CDR1 MNHEY and CDR2 SVGAGI. CDR3 amino acids: CASSEAAYNEQFF. The DNA of the CDR3 is TGTGCCAGCAGCGAGGCCGCCTACAATGAGCAGTTCTTC.

The CDR3 loop is CASSLLKQGANEKLFF. In DNA form, the CDR3 reads TGTGCCAGCAGTTTATTGAAACAGGGAGCTAATGAAAAACTGTTTTTT. The V and J genes are TRBV28 and TRBJ1-4; tentatively, D is TRBD1 (6 bases). Trimming cost V 1 base and J 3 bases, with 12 bases left between them. The length of the CDR3 is 16 residues. Germline CDR1 is MDHEN and CDR2 is SYDVKM.

The chain carries TRBV5-4 and TRBJ1-4; D uncertain. CDR3 length: 17 residues. Germline CDR1 and CDR2: SGHNT and YYREEE (reference sequence). Trimming took off 0 bases at V and 0 bases at J, with 12 bases between the two ends. The CDR3 reads CASSLGPKATTNEKLFF. For the CDR3, the DNA is TGTGCCAGCAGCTTGGGTCCGAAAGCCACAACTAATGAAAAACTGTTTTTT.

This chain's CDR3 is CASSQEFQSLLIGSGANVLTF. Written as DNA, the CDR3 is TGTGCCAGCAGCCAAGAATTTCAGTCACTACTGATAGGCTCTGGGGCCAACGTCCTGACTTTC. The genes are TRBV14 and TRBJ2-6; D unresolved. Trimming left V 0 bases short and J 0 bases short, with 21 bases between. This CDR3 is 21 amino acids long. Germline CDR1 SGHDN, CDR2 FVKESK.

CDR3 sequence (DNA): TGTGCCAGCAGCTCCCCCGGGACTAGCGGTGCCTACGAGCAGTACTTC. Its translation is CASSSPGTSGAYEQYF. The chain combines TRBV7-8 with TRBJ2-7, with 11 bases fitting TRBD2. The CDR3 is 16 residues long. The ends lost 4 bases at V and 2 bases at J; junction bases unmatched: 7. Looked up from germline, CDR1 is SGHVS and CDR2 is FQNEAQ.

The chain couples TRBV28 to TRBJ2-1; 7 bases are shared with TRBD2. Germline lookup yields CDR1 MDHEN and CDR2 SYDVKM. The CDR3 runs 17 residues. V lost 7 bases and J lost 7; bases outside the gene matches: 19. CDR3 nucleotides: TGTGCCAGCACCCCAACATTCGGGACTACGAAGAATAATGAGCAGTTCTTC. Its protein product is CASTPTFGTTKNNEQFF.

Comments on this clone: At the DNA level, this CDR3 is encoded by other sequences in the same sample as well. The CDR3 is CASSPPGTGELFF. In DNA, the CDR3 is TGTGCCAGCAGCCCTCCCGGCACCGGGGAGCTGTTTTTT. The V gene is TRBV7-9, the J gene TRBJ2-2; D uncertain. This CDR3 region has 13 residues. CDR1 SEHNR and CDR2 FQNEAQ come from the germline V gene (reference sequence). Trimming took 5 bases from V and 4 from J, leaving 8 bases between them. The complete variable domain, with remaining parts taken from reference TRBV7-9 and TRBJ2-2, reads DTGVSQNPRHKITKRGQNVTFRCDPISEHNRLYWYRQTLGQGPEFLTYFQNEAQLEKSRLLSDRFSAERPKGSFSTLEIQRTEQGDSAMYLCASSPPGTGELFFGEGSRLTVL.

V is TRBV20-1 and J is TRBJ2-7; D call uncertain. V shed 0 bases and J shed 11 bases, with 11 bases lying between them. Germline loops: CDR1 DFQATT, CDR2 SNEGSKA (reference sequence). The CDR3 totals 11 residues. The CDR3 loop is CSAREVREEYF. The CDR3 DNA reads TGCAGTGCTAGAGAAGTGCGAGAGGAGTACTTC.

In its sample, this clone was seen once. The genes are TRBV27 and TRBJ2-3; TRBD1 is a possible D gene (5 bases). There are 14 residues in the CDR3. Germline-derived CDR1 and CDR2 are MNHEY and SMNVEV (reference sequence). With 2 bases removed from V and 0 bases from J, the gap between germline ends came to 6 bases. Here the CDR3 DNA reads TGTGCCAGCAGTTTAGACAGAAGCACAGATACGCAGTATTTT. This translates into CASSLDRSTDTQYF.

The table lists this clone with a count of one. The DNA for the CDR3 is TGTGCCAGCAGTGAGGCAGGCGTTTATGGCTACACCTTC. Translating it yields CASSEAGVYGYTF. This chain uses TRBV2 with TRBJ1-2, with unresolved D. Germline CDR1 SNHLY, CDR2 FYNNEI. Trimming stripped 3 bases from V and 5 bases from J, with 10 bases between. The CDR3 has 13 residues.

The chain combines TRBV19 with TRBJ1-5; D is perhaps TRBD1 (6 bases). Germline CDR1 reads LNHDA; CDR2 reads SQIVND (reference sequence). CDR3 size: 14 residues. Trimming shortened V by 11 bases and J by 0 bases, and 14 bases separated the two germline ends. CDR3 amino acids: CASGGQYSNQPQHF. The DNA for the CDR3 is TGTGCCTCTGGAGGACAGTATAGCAATCAGCCCCAGCATTTT.

The chain recombines TRBV28 with TRBJ1-5, with TRBD1 matching 9 bases. The length of the CDR3 is 16 residues. The ends lost 8 bases at V and 0 bases at J; junction bases unmatched: 8. Germline lookup yields CDR1 MDHEN and CDR2 SYDVKM. Here the CDR3 DNA reads TGTGCCAGCCGCCGGGACAGGGCGAATAGCAATCAGCCCCAGCATTTT. This translates into CASRRDRANSNQPQHF. The complete variable domain, with remaining parts taken from reference TRBV28 and TRBJ1-5, reads DVKVTQSSRYLVKRTGEKVFLECVQDMDHENMFWYRQDPGLGLRLIYFSYDVKMKEKGDIPEGYSVSREKKERFSLILESASTNQTSMYLCASRRDRANSNQPQHFGDGTRLSIL.

The gene calls are TRBV19 and TRBJ1-1, with D perhaps TRBD1 (6 bases). The ends were cut back, 9 bases at V and 5 bases at J, with 16 bases in the middle. Germline CDR1 is LNHDA and CDR2 is SQIVND (reference sequence). The CDR3 spans 13 residues. CDR3 sequence: CASLQGVGTEAFF. CDR3 nucleotides: TGTGCCAGCTTACAGGGAGTGGGGACTGAAGCTTTCTTT.

This chain uses TRBV15 with TRBJ2-7; tentative D call: TRBD2 (6 bases). The V gene lost 0 bases and the J gene lost 4 bases, with 10 bases spanning the gap. The V gene's germline CDR1 is LNHNV and CDR2 YYDKDF (reference sequence). This CDR3 spans 14 amino acids. Written as DNA, the CDR3 is TGTGCCACCAGCAGAGATTATGGAGGGTACGAGCAGTACTTC. Its protein is CATSRDYGGYEQYF.